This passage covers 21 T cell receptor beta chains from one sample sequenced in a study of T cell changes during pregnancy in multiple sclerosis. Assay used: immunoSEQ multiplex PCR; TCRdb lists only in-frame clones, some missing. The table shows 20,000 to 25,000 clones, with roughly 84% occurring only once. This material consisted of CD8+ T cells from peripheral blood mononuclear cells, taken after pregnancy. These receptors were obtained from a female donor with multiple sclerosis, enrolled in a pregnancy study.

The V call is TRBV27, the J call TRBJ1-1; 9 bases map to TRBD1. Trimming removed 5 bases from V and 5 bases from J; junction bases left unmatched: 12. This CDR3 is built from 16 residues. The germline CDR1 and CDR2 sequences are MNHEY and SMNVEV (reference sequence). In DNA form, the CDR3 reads TGTGCCAGCAGTCTAGGGACAGGGAAGGCAACAACTGAAGCTTTCTTT. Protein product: CASSLGTGKATTEAFF.

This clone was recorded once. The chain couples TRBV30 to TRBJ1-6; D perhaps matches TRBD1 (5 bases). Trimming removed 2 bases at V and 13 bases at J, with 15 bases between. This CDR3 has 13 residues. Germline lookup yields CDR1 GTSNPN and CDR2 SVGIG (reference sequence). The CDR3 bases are TGTGCCTGGAGTCCTGGGGGAGGAGATCCCCTCCACTTT. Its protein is CAWSPGGGDPLHF.

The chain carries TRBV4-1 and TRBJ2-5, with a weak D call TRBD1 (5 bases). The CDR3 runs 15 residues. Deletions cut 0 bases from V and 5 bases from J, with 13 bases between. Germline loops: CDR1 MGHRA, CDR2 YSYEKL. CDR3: CASSQEDSPLETQYF. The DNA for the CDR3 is TGCGCCAGCAGCCAAGAAGACAGTCCCCTTGAGACCCAGTACTTC.

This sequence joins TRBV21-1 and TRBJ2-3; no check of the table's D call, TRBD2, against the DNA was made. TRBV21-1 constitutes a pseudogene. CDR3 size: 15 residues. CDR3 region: CASSKVLAGTDTQYF. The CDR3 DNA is TGTGCCAGCAGCAAAGTTCTAGCGGGAACAGATACGCAGTATTTT.

The CDR3 nucleotides read TGTGCCAGCTCACCACCGGTGGCCAATGAGCAGTTCTTC. Its translation: CASSPPVANEQFF. This sequence joins TRBV18 and TRBJ2-1; no reliable D call. Between the trimmed V and J ends, which lost 0 bases and 6 bases, there was a span of 6 bases. This CDR3 has 13 residues. Germline V lookup: CDR1 KGHSH, CDR2 LQKENI.

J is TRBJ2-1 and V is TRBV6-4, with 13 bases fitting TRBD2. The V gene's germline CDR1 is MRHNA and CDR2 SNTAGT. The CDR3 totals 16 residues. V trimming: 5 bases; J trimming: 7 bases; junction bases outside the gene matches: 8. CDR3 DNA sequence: TGTGCCAGCAGTCTCACTAGCGGGAGGGCCTGGAATGAGCAGTTCTTC. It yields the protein CASSLTSGRAWNEQFF.

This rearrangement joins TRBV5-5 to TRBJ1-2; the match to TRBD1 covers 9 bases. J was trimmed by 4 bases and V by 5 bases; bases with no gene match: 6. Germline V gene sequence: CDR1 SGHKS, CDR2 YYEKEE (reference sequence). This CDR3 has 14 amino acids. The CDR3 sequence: CASSFPGQGYGYTF. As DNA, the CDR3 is TGTGCCAGCAGTTTTCCGGGACAGGGCTATGGCTACACCTTC.

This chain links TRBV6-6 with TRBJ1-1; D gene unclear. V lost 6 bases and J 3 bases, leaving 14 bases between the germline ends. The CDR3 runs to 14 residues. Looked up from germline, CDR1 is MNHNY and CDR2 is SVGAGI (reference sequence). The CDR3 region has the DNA TGTGCCAGCAGAAACCTCGGGTCCGACACTGAAGCTTTCTTT. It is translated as CASRNLGSDTEAFF.

The CDR3, as DNA: TGTGCCAGCAGCCGCTTTACAGGGGCCGGCGAGCAGTACTTC. It specifies CASSRFTGAGEQYF. The gene calls are TRBV5-8 and TRBJ2-7, with 7 bases lining up with TRBD1. The J segment lost 6 bases and the V segment lost 4 bases, leaving 10 bases of the junction unmatched. Per the germline V gene, CDR1 is SGHTS and CDR2 is YDEGEE. CDR3 length equals 14 residues.

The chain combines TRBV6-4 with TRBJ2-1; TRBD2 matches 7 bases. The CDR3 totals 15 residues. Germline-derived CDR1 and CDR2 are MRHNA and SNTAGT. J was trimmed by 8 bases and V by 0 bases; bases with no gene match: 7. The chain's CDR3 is CASSDSGGSGDEQFF. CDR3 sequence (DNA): TGTGCCAGCAGTGACTCTGGCGGGAGTGGGGATGAGCAGTTCTTC.

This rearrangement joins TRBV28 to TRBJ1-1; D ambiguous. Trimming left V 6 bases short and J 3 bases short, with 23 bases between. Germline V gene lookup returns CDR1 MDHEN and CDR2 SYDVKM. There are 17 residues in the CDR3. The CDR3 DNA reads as TGTGCCAGCAGAGACCCTAACTCGGACTCGATGCACACTGAAGCTTTCTTT. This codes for CASRDPNSDSMHTEAFF. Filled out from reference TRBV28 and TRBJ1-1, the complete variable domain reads DVKVTQSSRYLVKRTGEKVFLECVQDMDHENMFWYRQDPGLGLRLIYFSYDVKMKEKGDIPEGYSVSREKKERFSLILESASTNQTSMYLCASRDPNSDSMHTEAFFGQGTRLTVV.

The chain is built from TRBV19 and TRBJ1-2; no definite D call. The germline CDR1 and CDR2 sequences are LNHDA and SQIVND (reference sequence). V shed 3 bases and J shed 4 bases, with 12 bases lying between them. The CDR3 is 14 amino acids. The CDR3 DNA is TGTGCCAGTAGTATTTACGGAGAGGGCTATGGCTACACCTTC. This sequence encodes CASSIYGEGYGYTF.

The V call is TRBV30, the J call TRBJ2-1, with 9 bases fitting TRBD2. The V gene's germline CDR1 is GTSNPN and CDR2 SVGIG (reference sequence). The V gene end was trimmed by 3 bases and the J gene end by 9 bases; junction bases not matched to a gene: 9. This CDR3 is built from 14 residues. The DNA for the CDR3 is TGTGCCTGGAGCCCGTGGCTAGCGGGACGTGAGCAGTTCTTC. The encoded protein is CAWSPWLAGREQFF.

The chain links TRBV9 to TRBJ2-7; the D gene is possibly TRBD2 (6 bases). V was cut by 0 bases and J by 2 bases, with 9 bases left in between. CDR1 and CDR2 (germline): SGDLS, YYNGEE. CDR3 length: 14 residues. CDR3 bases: TGTGCCAGCAGCGTAGGCGGGACCGCCTACGAGCAGTACTTC. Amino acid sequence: CASSVGGTAYEQYF.

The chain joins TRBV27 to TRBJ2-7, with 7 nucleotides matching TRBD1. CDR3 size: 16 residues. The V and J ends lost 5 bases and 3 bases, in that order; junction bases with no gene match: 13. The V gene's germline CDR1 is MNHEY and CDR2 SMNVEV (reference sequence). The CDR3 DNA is TGTGCCAGCAGTCAATCTTTGGGGGACAGTTTCTACGAGCAGTACTTC. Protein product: CASSQSLGDSFYEQYF.

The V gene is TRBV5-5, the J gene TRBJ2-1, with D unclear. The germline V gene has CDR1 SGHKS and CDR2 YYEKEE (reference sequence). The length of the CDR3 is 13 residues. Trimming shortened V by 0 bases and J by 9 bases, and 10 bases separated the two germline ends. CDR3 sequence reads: CASSLANAAEQFF. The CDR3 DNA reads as TGTGCCAGCAGCTTGGCCAACGCGGCTGAGCAGTTCTTC.

CDR3 region: CASSRGYTEAFF. In DNA, the CDR3 is TGTGCCAGTAGCCGGGGTTACACTGAAGCTTTCTTT. The chain links TRBV19 to TRBJ1-1; D not certain. The germline V and J ends were trimmed by 6 bases and 3 bases, with 8 bases remaining between them. There are 12 residues in the CDR3. Germline lookup yields CDR1 LNHDA and CDR2 SQIVND (reference sequence).

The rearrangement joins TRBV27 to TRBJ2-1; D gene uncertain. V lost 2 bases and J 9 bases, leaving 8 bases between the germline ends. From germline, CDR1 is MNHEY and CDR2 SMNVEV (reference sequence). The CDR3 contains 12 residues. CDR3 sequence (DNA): TGTGCCAGCAGTTTAGGAGAGACTGAGCAGTTCTTC. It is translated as CASSLGETEQFF.

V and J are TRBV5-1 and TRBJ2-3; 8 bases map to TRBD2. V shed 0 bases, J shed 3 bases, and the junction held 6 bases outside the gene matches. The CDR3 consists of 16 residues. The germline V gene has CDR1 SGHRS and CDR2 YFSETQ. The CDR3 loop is CASSLGAGDRTDTQYF. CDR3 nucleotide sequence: TGCGCCAGCAGCTTGGGAGCGGGAGATCGAACAGATACGCAGTATTTT.

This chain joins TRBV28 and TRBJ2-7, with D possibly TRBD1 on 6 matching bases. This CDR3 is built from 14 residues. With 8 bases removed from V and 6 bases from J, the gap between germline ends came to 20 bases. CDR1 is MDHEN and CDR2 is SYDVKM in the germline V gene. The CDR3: CASGPTGHGLEQYF. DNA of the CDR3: TGTGCCAGCGGACCTACGGGACACGGGCTCGAGCAGTACTTC.

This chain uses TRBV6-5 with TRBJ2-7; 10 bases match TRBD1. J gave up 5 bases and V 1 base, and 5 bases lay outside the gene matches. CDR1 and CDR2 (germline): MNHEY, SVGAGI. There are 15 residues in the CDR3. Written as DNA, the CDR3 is TGTGCCAGCAGTTACTTGACCGGGACAGGGGACGAGCAGTACTTC. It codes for CASSYLTGTGDEQYF.